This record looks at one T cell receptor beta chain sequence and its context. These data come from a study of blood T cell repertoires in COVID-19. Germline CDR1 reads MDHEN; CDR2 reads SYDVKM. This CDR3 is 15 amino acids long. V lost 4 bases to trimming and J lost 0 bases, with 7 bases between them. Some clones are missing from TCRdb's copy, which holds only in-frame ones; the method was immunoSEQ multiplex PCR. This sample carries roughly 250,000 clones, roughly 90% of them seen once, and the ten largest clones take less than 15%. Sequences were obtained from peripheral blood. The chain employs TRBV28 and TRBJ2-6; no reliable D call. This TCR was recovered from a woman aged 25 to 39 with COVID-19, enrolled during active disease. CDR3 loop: CASSSAHSGANVLTF. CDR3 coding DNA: TGTGCCAGCAGTTCCGCGCACTCTGGGGCCAACGTCCTGACTTTC.